This record concerns one TCR beta chain sequence. There are 14 residues in the CDR3. Trimming removed 6 bases from V and 3 bases from J, with 15 bases in between. Germline V lookup: CDR1 MNHEY, CDR2 SVGEGT. This record comes from a study of blood T cell repertoires in COVID-19. Study details: Collection of acute and convalescent COVID-19 samples took place in the United States, Italy and Spain.

Produced via immunoSEQ multiplex PCR; TCRdb's table is partial and in-frame only. The sample carries approximately 400,000 clones, around 89% recorded once. The material sequenced was PBMCs or T cells enriched from blood (not recorded which). The source of this sequence is a woman in her late teens or twenties who had recovered from COVID-19. The chain carries TRBV6-2 or TRBV6-3 and TRBJ2-7; D may be TRBD1 (6 bases). The CDR3 here is CASSVQGDGYEQYF. CDR3 DNA sequence: TGTGCCAGCAGCGTACAGGGTGACGGCTACGAGCAGTACTTC.